The 19 T cell receptor beta chains below all came from one sample that was sequenced in a study of blood T cell repertoires in COVID-19 (dated by TCRdb to 2020 to 2021). Library preparation used the immunoSEQ multiplex PCR assay. TCRdb retrieved this table from immuneACCESS and kept in-frame rearrangements only. Not all clones are present; in checked studies, unresolved V genes account for under half, and no reason is known for the remainder. This sample has about 410,000 clones in its table, and around 91% of those were observed once. The ten largest clones capture 1.5% to 1.7% of the sample. What was sequenced was peripheral blood. These receptor sequences come from a woman between 35 and 50 years old with COVID-19, enrolled during active disease.

This chain connects TRBV7-2 to TRBJ1-1, with unresolved D. Germline values: CDR1 SGHTA, CDR2 FQGNSA. The CDR3 is 13 residues long. Trimming left V 5 bases short and J 1 base short, with 8 bases between. The DNA of the CDR3 is TGTGCCAGCAGCGGCAACAGGAACACTGAAGCTTTCTTT. Encoded protein: CASSGNRNTEAFF.

The chain combines TRBV9 with TRBJ1-4; no clear D. The CDR3 extends over 13 amino acids. Trimming cost V 4 bases and J 13 bases, with 17 bases left between them. CDR1 is SGDLS and CDR2 is YYNGEE in the germline V gene. Written as DNA, the CDR3 is TGTGCCAGCAGCCCTTCCCTCGATTCGGGACTGTTTTTT. Translating gives CASSPSLDSGLFF.

The table lists this clone with a few counts. The chain links TRBV28 to TRBJ2-3, with 9 bases aligning to TRBD2. Germline V gives CDR1 MDHEN, CDR2 SYDVKM. The junction had 8 bases not matched to a gene; V was cut back by 3 bases and J by 4 bases. This CDR3 has 16 amino acids. CDR3 residues: CASSFTRRGGSDTQYF. The CDR3 nucleotides read TGTGCCAGCAGTTTTACCCGGCGGGGGGGCTCAGATACGCAGTATTTT.

This clone has more than one count but fewer than ten. The chain uses TRBV5-1 and TRBJ2-5; 7 bases are shared with TRBD1. The V gene's germline CDR1 is SGHRS and CDR2 YFSETQ. The J segment lost 4 bases and the V segment lost 3 bases, leaving 6 bases of the junction unmatched. The CDR3 loop spans 14 amino acids. CDR3 coding DNA: TGCGCCAGCAGCTCACTTACAGGGGTAGAGACCCAGTACTTC. This sequence encodes CASSSLTGVETQYF.

This rearrangement joins TRBV9 to TRBJ2-7; 8 bases match TRBD1. Trimming cost V 4 bases and J 2 bases; bases outside gene matches: 5. The CDR3 runs to 14 residues. Germline CDR1 SGDLS, CDR2 YYNGEE. CDR3 sequence reads: CASSPGGDTYEQYF. The CDR3 nucleotides are TGTGCCAGCAGCCCAGGGGGCGATACCTACGAGCAGTACTTC.

This sequence joins TRBV4-3 and TRBJ1-2; perhaps TRBD1 as D (6 bases). The CDR3 is 14 residues long. Germline V gene lookup returns CDR1 LGHNA and CDR2 YSLEER. With 0 bases removed from V and 2 bases from J, the gap between germline ends came to 7 bases. CDR3 amino acids: CASSQEGQNYGYTF. The CDR3, as DNA: TGCGCCAGCAGCCAAGAAGGACAGAACTATGGCTACACCTTC.

The chain links TRBV11-3 to TRBJ2-1, with TRBD2 matching 8 bases. With V trimmed by 1 base and J by 4 bases, 9 bases remained unmatched. The CDR3 spans 17 residues. Germline assignment: CDR1 SGHNT and CDR2 YENEEA. This CDR3 reads CASSLALGAGGYNEQFF. The CDR3 DNA follows: TGTGCCAGCAGCTTAGCCCTTGGGGCGGGAGGTTACAATGAGCAGTTCTTC.

The chain joins TRBV18 to TRBJ1-5; 7 nucleotides agree with TRBD1. Germline trimming cut 3 bases from V and 0 bases from J; bases unmatched to any gene: 5. This CDR3 spans 16 amino acids. Germline CDR1 and CDR2: KGHSH and LQKENI. Here the CDR3 DNA reads TGTGCCAGCTCACCGCAACACAGGGGTAGCAATCAGCCCCAGCATTTT. Its protein is CASSPQHRGSNQPQHF.

This chain links TRBV18 with TRBJ1-5; TRBD1 might be the D (6 bases). Germline CDR1 reads KGHSH; CDR2 reads LQKENI. V dropped 0 bases and J dropped 2 bases, with 20 bases sitting between them. The CDR3 covers 19 residues. CDR3 DNA: TGTGCCAGCTCACCACCGGAGCACACAGGGTTGATAGGCAATCAGCCCCAGCATTTT. Its protein product is CASSPPEHTGLIGNQPQHF.

Only a few counts were recorded for this clone. CDR3 in DNA: TGTGCCAGTAGTATGGGCAGGGGGACCCATCAGCCCCAGCATTTT. Protein product: CASSMGRGTHQPQHF. The V call is TRBV19, the J call TRBJ1-5, with 7 bases aligning to TRBD1. The V and J ends lost 3 bases and 5 bases, in that order; junction bases with no gene match: 7. The CDR3 covers 15 residues. The germline gives CDR1 LNHDA, CDR2 SQIVND (reference sequence). The variable domain in full, completed from reference TRBV19 and TRBJ1-5, reads DGGITQSPKYLFRKEGQNVTLSCEQNLNHDAMYWYRQDPGQGLRLIYYSQIVNDFQKGDIAEGYSVSREKKESFPLTVTSAQKNPTAFYLCASSMGRGTHQPQHFGDGTRLSIL.

This clone has just a few counts. The chain carries TRBV28 and TRBJ2-5, with 10 bases that match TRBD2. Germline V gene sequence: CDR1 MDHEN, CDR2 SYDVKM. V was pared by 6 bases and J by 3 bases, with 10 bases of the junction left unmatched. This CDR3 has 16 amino acids. The DNA for the CDR3 is TGTGCCAGCAGGGGGCCCCCTCTAGCGGGGGAAGAGACCCAGTACTTC. The encoded protein is CASRGPPLAGEETQYF. The full variable domain, with the rest looked up from reference TRBV28 and TRBJ2-5, is DVKVTQSSRYLVKRTGEKVFLECVQDMDHENMFWYRQDPGLGLRLIYFSYDVKMKEKGDIPEGYSVSREKKERFSLILESASTNQTSMYLCASRGPPLAGEETQYFGPGTRLLVL.

The chain carries TRBV2 and TRBJ2-1; tentative D call: TRBD2 (6 bases). Germline V lookup: CDR1 SNHLY, CDR2 FYNNEI. The CDR3 has 14 residues. Trimming removed 5 bases at V and 7 bases at J, with 15 bases between. The CDR3 sequence: CASSLEAGTNEQFF. The CDR3 nucleotides read TGTGCCAGCAGTTTGGAGGCGGGGACTAATGAGCAGTTCTTC.

The chain has TRBV5-4 and TRBJ1-2; 8 nucleotides line up with TRBD1. The CDR3 sequence is 14 residues long. The V gene's germline CDR1 is SGHNT and CDR2 YYREEE (reference sequence). V shed 5 bases and J 8 bases; nucleotides not matched to a gene: 11. CDR3 in amino acids: CASSPGQGRIGYTF. For the CDR3, the DNA is TGTGCCAGCAGTCCCGGACAGGGACGGATCGGCTACACCTTC. Combining the CDR3 with reference TRBV5-4 and TRBJ1-2 gives the whole variable domain ETGVTQSPTHLIKTRGQQVTLRCSSQSGHNTVSWYQQALGQGPQFIFQYYREEENGRGNFPPRFSGLQFPNYSSELNVNALELDDSALYLCASSPGQGRIGYTFGSGTRLTVV.

The chain has TRBV10-3 and TRBJ1-1; tentative D call: TRBD1 (6 bases). V was cut by 6 bases and J by 4 bases, with 18 bases left in between. Germline-derived CDR1 and CDR2 are ENHRY and SYGVKD. This CDR3 is built from 15 residues. This CDR3 reads CAIRAFKGQPTEAFF. CDR3 nucleotide sequence: TGTGCCATCAGGGCCTTCAAGGGACAACCCACTGAAGCTTTCTTT.

The rearrangement links TRBV6-4 to TRBJ2-3; possible D gene TRBD2, 5 bases. V was clipped by 5 bases and J by 2 bases, with 14 bases between them. The CDR3 has 15 amino acids. In germline, CDR1 is MRHNA, CDR2 SNTAGT. The CDR3 DNA reads as TGTGCCAGCAGTTCCCAGTGGGGAGTCACAGATACGCAGTATTTT. This codes for CASSSQWGVTDTQYF.

CDR3 protein: CASSHDRGPQHF. As DNA, the CDR3 is TGTGCCAGCAGTCACGACAGAGGGCCCCAGCATTTT. The chain is built from TRBV28 and TRBJ1-5, with D possibly TRBD1 on 5 matching bases. The CDR3 is 12 residues long. Trimming took off 5 bases at V and 9 bases at J, with 11 bases between the two ends. CDR1 is MDHEN, CDR2 SYDVKM, per germline.

The chain has TRBV6-6 and TRBJ1-5, with 8 nucleotides matching TRBD1. The CDR3 runs to 14 residues. Looked up from germline, CDR1 is MNHNY and CDR2 is SVGAGI (reference sequence). Unmatched junction bases numbered 4, after V lost 3 bases and J lost 6 bases. CDR3 bases: TGTGCCAGCAGTTATGGGCAGGGGGCTCAGCCCCAGCATTTT. Translation: CASSYGQGAQPQHF.

The chain couples TRBV28 to TRBJ1-4; TRBD1 matches at 7 bases. CDR3 length: 14 amino acids. J gave up 7 bases and V 2 bases, and 4 bases lay outside the gene matches. Germline CDR1 is MDHEN and CDR2 is SYDVKM. The CDR3 loop is CASSLGQDGEKLFF. CDR3 DNA: TGTGCCAGCAGTTTAGGACAGGACGGTGAAAAACTGTTTTTT.

V and J are TRBV14 and TRBJ1-5, with TRBD1 as a possible D gene (6 bases). The CDR3 totals 16 residues. Trimming shortened V by 3 bases and J by 7 bases, and 19 bases separated the two germline ends. Germline V gives CDR1 SGHDN, CDR2 FVKESK. The CDR3 region is CASSQGGGGVSQPQHF. The CDR3 bases are TGTGCCAGCAGCCAGGGCGGGGGGGGCGTTTCCCAGCCCCAGCATTTT.